The rows below give T cell receptor beta chains drawn from one sample of a study of cytomegalovirus exposure and HLA in healthy donors. Sequencing was performed with immunoSEQ multiplex PCR; in TCRdb, only in-frame clones are kept and a portion is missing. Among over 150,000 clones, roughly 89% were seen once, and the ten largest hold under 13%. Sequencing input: PBMCs. These receptors were collected from a woman aged 18 to 35 in good health and CMV-seropositive. CDR3s include the opening cysteine and the closing phenylalanine or tryptophan. The order of the fields is J gene, D gene, clone size, V gene, CDR3 protein, CDR3 DNA. The D gene is left open where the match is weak. Some rows mark clone size as missing; the rest say once, few, many or name a class of expanded clone.

TRBJ1-5 . . TRBV28 CASRNAGSGQPQHF TGTGCCAGCAGAAACGCAGGTTCGGGGCAGCCCCAGCATTTT
TRBJ1-2 . . TRBV11-3 CASSLDSRARNGYTF TGTGCCAGCAGCTTAGACTCCAGGGCTAGGAATGGCTACACCTTC
TRBJ2-5 . . TRBV6-5 CASSYSRQGGETQYF TGTGCCAGCAGTTACTCACGCCAGGGGGGAGAGACCCAGTACTTC
TRBJ2-7 . few TRBV6-1 CASSEADSYEQYF TGTGCCAGCAGTGAAGCGGACAGCTACGAGCAGTACTTC
TRBJ2-1 TRBD2 . TRBV7-3 CASSPTSGRALYEQFF TGTGCCAGCAGCCCGACTAGCGGGAGGGCCTTGTATGAGCAGTTCTTC
TRBJ2-1 TRBD2 . TRBV6-7 CASTKGLAVNNEQFF TGTGCCAGCACCAAGGGACTAGCGGTAAACAATGAGCAGTTCTTC
TRBJ2-2 . . TRBV7-2 CASSLRPLGLNTGELFF TGTGCCAGCAGCTTACGCCCCCTGGGCCTAAACACCGGGGAGCTGTTTTTT
TRBJ2-7 TRBD2 . TRBV11-3 CASSFSGYSYEQYF TGTGCCAGCAGCTTTAGCGGGTACTCCTACGAGCAGTACTTC
TRBJ2-1 . . TRBV2 CASSKRTQFNEQFF TGTGCCAGCAGTAAGCGGACGCAATTCAATGAGCAGTTCTTC
TRBJ2-1 TRBD2 . TRBV7-9 CASSFSGGNNEQFF TGTGCCAGCAGCTTTAGCGGGGGGAACAATGAGCAGTTCTTC
TRBJ1-5 TRBD1 once TRBV7-8 CASSPRDRNNQPQHF TGTGCCAGCAGCCCACGGGACAGGAATAATCAGCCCCAGCATTTT
TRBJ1-2 . . TRBV7-2 CASSFGGAYYGYTF TGTGCCAGCAGCTTCGGCGGGGCTTACTATGGCTACACCTTC
TRBJ2-7 . . TRBV7-8 CASRKAGRTYEQYF TGTGCCAGTAGGAAGGCGGGACGGACCTACGAGCAGTACTTC
TRBJ2-2 . . TRBV6-1 CASSEREAGELFF TGTGCCAGCAGTGAAAGGGAGGCCGGGGAGCTGTTTTTT
TRBJ1-1 . . TRBV7-3 CASSLTGPGGSLGTEAFF TGTGCCAGCAGCTTAACGGGGCCCGGGGGTTCTCTGGGGACTGAAGCTTTCTTT
TRBJ2-3 . . TRBV27 CASSLQAGLGTDTQYF TGTGCCAGCAGTTTACAAGCGGGCCTGGGAACAGATACGCAGTATTTT
TRBJ2-1 . . TRBV5-6 CASSLRGRYNEQFF TGTGCCAGCAGCTTGAGGGGGAGATACAATGAGCAGTTCTTC
TRBJ2-7 . . TRBV5-5 CASSLRGTSYEQYF TGTGCCAGCAGCTTGCGAGGGACATCCTACGAGCAGTACTTC
TRBJ1-1 . once TRBV5-6 CASSPYRGANTEAFF TGTGCCAGCAGCCCGTACCGGGGGGCGAACACTGAAGCTTTCTTT
TRBJ1-5 . . TRBV7-6 CASSLALWRGKGNQPQHF TGTGCCAGCAGCTTAGCGCTGTGGAGGGGCAAGGGCAATCAGCCCCAGCATTTT
TRBJ1-1 TRBD1 once TRBV7-8 CASSRGRDSLNTEAFF TGTGCCAGCAGTAGAGGACGGGACAGCCTAAACACTGAAGCTTTCTTT
TRBJ2-2 . once TRBV10-3 CAISVVSHKTGELFF TGTGCCATCAGTGTAGTTAGCCACAAAACCGGGGAGCTGTTTTTT
TRBJ1-5 . . TRBV4-1 CASSHPGRDNQPQHF TGCGCCAGCAGCCACCCCGGACGGGACAATCAGCCCCAGCATTTT
TRBJ2-5 TRBD2 . TRBV27 CASSFSGRGGETQYF TGTGCCAGCAGTTTCAGCGGGAGAGGCGGAGAGACCCAGTACTTC
TRBJ2-7 TRBD2 . TRBV28 CAIPLAEAAYEQYF TGTGCCATCCCTCTAGCGGAAGCCGCCTACGAGCAGTACTTC
TRBJ1-1 TRBD1 . TRBV5-4 CASSATGKWGMNTEAFF TGTGCCAGCAGCGCGACAGGGAAATGGGGAATGAACACTGAAGCTTTCTTT
TRBJ2-3 . . TRBV25-1 CASIYGASDTQYF TGTGCCAGCATTTACGGAGCTTCAGATACGCAGTATTTT
TRBJ2-5 . . TRBV7-2 CASSPRGTQYF TGTGCCAGCAGCCCGAGAGGGACCCAGTACTTC
TRBJ2-7 . . TRBV5-4 CASSLANQASYEQYF TGTGCCAGCAGCTTGGCTAACCAGGCTTCCTACGAGCAGTACTTC
TRBJ1-2 . once TRBV7-2 CASSIPRTGYGYTF TGTGCCAGCAGCATACCCCGAACAGGCTACGGCTACACCTTC
TRBJ2-5 TRBD2 . TRBV5-4 CATSIGLAGGETQYF TGTGCCACCTCGATCGGACTAGCGGGAGGGGAGACCCAGTACTTC
TRBJ2-7 TRBD1 . TRBV14 CASSRSRRTGATSYEQYF TGTGCCAGCAGCCGTAGCCGAAGGACAGGGGCCACATCCTACGAGCAGTACTTC
TRBJ1-5 . . TRBV28 CASSLRRRDQPQHF TGTGCCAGCAGTTTACGGAGGAGGGATCAGCCCCAGCATTTT
TRBJ2-2 . . TRBV5-1 CASSSLGLAGGELFF TGCGCCAGCAGCTCCTTAGGACTGGCCGGCGGGGAGCTGTTTTTT
TRBJ2-7 TRBD1 . TRBV29-1 CSVESRMGQGDYEQYF TGCAGCGTTGAATCTAGGATGGGACAGGGGGACTACGAGCAGTACTTC
TRBJ1-1 . . TRBV18 CASSTRGGFEAFF TGTGCCAGCTCTACCCGGGGGGGATTTGAAGCTTTCTTT
TRBJ2-3 TRBD2 . TRBV7-7 CASSLYGLAGVDTQYF TGTGCTAGCAGCTTATACGGACTAGCGGGAGTTGATACGCAGTATTTT
TRBJ2-7 TRBD2 once TRBV5-1 CASSWEGWGEQYF TGCGCCAGCAGCTGGGAGGGATGGGGCGAGCAGTACTTC
TRBJ2-1 . . TRBV6-5 CASRPRENEQFF TGTGCCAGCAGACCACGGGAAAATGAGCAGTTCTTC
TRBJ2-2 . . TRBV6-5 CASRLVRETGELFF TGTGCCAGCAGACTCGTCCGGGAGACCGGGGAGCTGTTTTTT